This is a list of T cell receptor beta chains from one sample in a study of graft-versus-host responses after intestinal transplantation. No cognate antigen is known for these TCRs. Sequencing used immunoSEQ multiplex PCR; TCRdb keeps in-frame clones, though not all of them. Of 65,000 to 90,000 clones in the sample, 85% to 95% were seen once. The source material was unstimulated CD8+ T cells sorted from spleen or lymph node cells, sampled before transplant. The receptors shown here come from a human donor who was the organ donor for an intestinal transplant. The CDR3 runs from the conserved cysteine through the conserved F or W. Each record gives: V gene, J gene, CDR3 protein.

V gene: TRBV7-9
J gene: TRBJ2-7
CDR3 protein: CASSDRDRAYEQYF

V gene: TRBV18
J gene: TRBJ2-1
CDR3 protein: CASSGDRVEQFF

V gene: TRBV19
J gene: TRBJ2-3
CDR3 protein: CASNTGTGITDTQYF

V gene: TRBV12-5
J gene: TRBJ1-6
CDR3 protein: CASGFARRPDSPLHF

V gene: TRBV11-2
J gene: TRBJ2-5
CDR3 protein: CASSPQTSGGPGETQYF

V gene: TRBV9
J gene: TRBJ2-3
CDR3 protein: CASGGGRSTDTQYF

V gene: TRBV6-1
J gene: TRBJ1-1
CDR3 protein: CASSEVEMNTEAFF

V gene: TRBV6-5
J gene: TRBJ2-1
CDR3 protein: CASSYSSGYNEQFF

V gene: TRBV7-2
J gene: TRBJ2-7
CDR3 protein: CASSPPRDRGRYEQYF

V gene: TRBV13
J gene: TRBJ2-2
CDR3 protein: CASSPPGGNTGELFF

V gene: TRBV4-1
J gene: TRBJ1-5
CDR3 protein: CASSPGRGPQHF

V gene: TRBV19
J gene: TRBJ2-2
CDR3 protein: CASSDRGGGELFF

V gene: TRBV7-2
J gene: TRBJ2-5
CDR3 protein: CASSLGPQETQYF